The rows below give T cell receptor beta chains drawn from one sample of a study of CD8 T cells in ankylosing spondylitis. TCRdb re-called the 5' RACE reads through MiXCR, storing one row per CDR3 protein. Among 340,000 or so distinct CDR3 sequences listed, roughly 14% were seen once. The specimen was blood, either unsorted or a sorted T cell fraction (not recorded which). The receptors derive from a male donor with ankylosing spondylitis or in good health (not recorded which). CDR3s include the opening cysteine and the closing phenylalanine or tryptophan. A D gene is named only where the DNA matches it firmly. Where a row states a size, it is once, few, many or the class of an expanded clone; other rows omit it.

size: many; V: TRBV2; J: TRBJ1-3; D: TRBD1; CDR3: CAMDRGPNSGNTIYF; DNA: TGTGCCATGGACAGGGGGCCAAACTCTGGAAACACCATATATTTT
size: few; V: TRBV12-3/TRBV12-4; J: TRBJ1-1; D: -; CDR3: CASSLFTGLAEAFF; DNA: TGTGCCAGCAGTTTGTTTACAGGGTTGGCTGAAGCTTTCTTT
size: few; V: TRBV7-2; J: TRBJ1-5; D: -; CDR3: CASSLVGGRGAQPQHF; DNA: TGTGCCAGCAGCTTAGTGGGGGGCAGGGGTGCTCAGCCCCAGCATTTT
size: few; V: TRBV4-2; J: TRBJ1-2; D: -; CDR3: CASSQDAVGYTF; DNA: TGTGCCAGCAGCCAAGATGCAGTTGGCTACACCTTC
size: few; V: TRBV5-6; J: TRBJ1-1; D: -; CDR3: CASSLGLTEAFF; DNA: TGTGCCAGCAGCCTAGGACTGACTGAAGCTTTCTTT
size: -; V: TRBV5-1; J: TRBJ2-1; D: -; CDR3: CASTADRYNEQFF; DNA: TGCGCCAGCACGGCAGACCGCTACAATGAGCAGTTCTTC
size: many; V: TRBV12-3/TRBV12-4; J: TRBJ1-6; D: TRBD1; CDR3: CASSFGTVNSPLHF; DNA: TGTGCCAGCAGTTTTGGGACAGTCAATTCACCCCTCCACTTT
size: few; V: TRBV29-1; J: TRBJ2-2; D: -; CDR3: CSVGSGVNTGELFF; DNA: TGCAGCGTCGGTAGCGGAGTGAACACCGGGGAGCTGTTTTTT
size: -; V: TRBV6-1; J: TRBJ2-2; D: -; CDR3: CASPDINTGELFF; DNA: TGTGCCAGCCCGGACATCAACACCGGGGAGCTGTTTTTT
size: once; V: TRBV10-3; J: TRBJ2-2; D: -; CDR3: CAISVSGPQNTGELFF; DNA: TGTGCCATCAGTGTCTCCGGACCCCAAAACACCGGGGAGCTGTTTTTT
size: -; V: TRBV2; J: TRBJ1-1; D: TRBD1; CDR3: CASSAFQGANTEAFF; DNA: TGTGCCAGCAGTGCGTTTCAGGGGGCGAACACTGAAGCTTTCTTT
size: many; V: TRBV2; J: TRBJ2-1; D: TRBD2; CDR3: CASSGLASGRYEQFF; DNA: TGTGCCAGCAGTGGACTGGCTAGCGGGAGGTATGAGCAGTTCTTC
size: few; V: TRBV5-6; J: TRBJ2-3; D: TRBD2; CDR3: CASSSLSGGVTDTQYF; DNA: TGTGCCAGCAGCTCCCTAAGCGGGGGAGTCACAGATACGCAGTATTTT
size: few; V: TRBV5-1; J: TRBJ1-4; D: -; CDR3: CASCRQPNEKLFF; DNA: TGCGCCAGCTGTCGACAGCCTAATGAAAAACTGTTTTTT
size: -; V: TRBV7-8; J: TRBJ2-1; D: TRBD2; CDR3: CASSSSGGAENEQFF; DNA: TGTGCCAGCAGCTCTAGCGGGGGGGCCGAAAATGAGCAGTTCTTC
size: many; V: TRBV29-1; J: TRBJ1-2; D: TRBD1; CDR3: CSVGGGLYGYTF; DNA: TGCAGCGTTGGAGGGGGCCTATATGGCTACACCTTC
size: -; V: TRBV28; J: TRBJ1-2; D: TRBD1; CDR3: CASRPPGGGYGYTF; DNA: TGTGCCAGCAGGCCGCCAGGGGGCGGCTATGGCTACACCTTC
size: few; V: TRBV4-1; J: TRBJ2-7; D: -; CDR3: CASSKDGVQYF; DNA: TGCGCCAGCAGCAAAGACGGGGTGCAGTACTTC
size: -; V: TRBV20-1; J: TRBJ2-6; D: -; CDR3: CSAREAKPFSGANVLTF; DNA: TGCAGTGCTAGAGAGGCGAAACCGTTCTCTGGGGCCAACGTCCTGACTTTC
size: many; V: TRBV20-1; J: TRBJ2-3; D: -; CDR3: CSAFAPRGDTQYF; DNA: TGCAGTGCTTTCGCGCCCCGTGGAGATACGCAGTATTTT
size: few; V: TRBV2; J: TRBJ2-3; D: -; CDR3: CASKWSTDTQYF; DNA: TGTGCCAGCAAGTGGAGCACAGATACGCAGTATTTT
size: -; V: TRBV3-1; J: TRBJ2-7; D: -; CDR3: CASSQERGAEQYF; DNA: TGTGCCAGCAGCCAAGAGCGGGGAGCGGAGCAGTACTTC
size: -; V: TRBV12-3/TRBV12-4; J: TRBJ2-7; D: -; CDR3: CASRPNSYEQYF; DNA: TGTGCCAGCAGGCCTAACTCCTACGAGCAGTACTTC
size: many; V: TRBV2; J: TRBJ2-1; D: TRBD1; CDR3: CASSEDRTGLNRNEQFF; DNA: TGTGCCAGCAGTGAAGACCGGACAGGGTTGAACAGGAATGAGCAGTTCTTC
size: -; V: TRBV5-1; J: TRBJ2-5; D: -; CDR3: CASSPGAETQYF; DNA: TGCGCCAGCAGTCCGGGGGCCGAGACCCAGTACTTC
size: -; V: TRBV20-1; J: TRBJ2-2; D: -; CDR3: CSASDRAAQGTGELFF; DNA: TGCAGTGCTAGCGATCGGGCAGCTCAGGGCACCGGGGAGCTGTTTTTT
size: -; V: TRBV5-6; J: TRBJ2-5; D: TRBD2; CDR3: CASSSPLAGWGETQYF; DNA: TGTGCCAGCAGCTCCCCCCTAGCGGGGTGGGGAGAGACCCAGTACTTC
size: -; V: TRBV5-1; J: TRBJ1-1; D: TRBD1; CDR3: CASSLALGQGRGNTEAFF; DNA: TGCGCCAGCAGCTTGGCCCTCGGACAGGGTCGGGGGAACACTGAAGCTTTCTTT
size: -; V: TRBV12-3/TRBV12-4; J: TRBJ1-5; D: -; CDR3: CASSLSRGHDSNQPQHF; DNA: TGTGCCAGCAGTTTATCCAGGGGTCACGATAGCAATCAGCCCCAGCATTTT
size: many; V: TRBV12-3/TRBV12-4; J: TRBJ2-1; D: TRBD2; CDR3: CASSLELAGGFRNEQFF; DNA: TGTGCCAGCAGTTTAGAACTAGCGGGAGGGTTTAGGAATGAGCAGTTCTTC
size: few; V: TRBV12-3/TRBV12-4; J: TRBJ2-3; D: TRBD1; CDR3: CASRPTPGQGTDTQYF; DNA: TGTGCCAGCAGGCCAACCCCCGGACAGGGGACAGATACGCAGTATTTT
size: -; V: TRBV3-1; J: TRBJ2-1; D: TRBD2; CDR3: CASSHILGLVGDNEQFF; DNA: TGTGCCAGCAGCCATATCCTAGGACTAGTCGGGGACAATGAGCAGTTCTTC
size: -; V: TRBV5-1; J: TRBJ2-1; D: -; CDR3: CASSRTASSYNEQFF; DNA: TGCGCCAGCAGTAGGACAGCGAGCTCCTACAATGAGCAGTTCTTC
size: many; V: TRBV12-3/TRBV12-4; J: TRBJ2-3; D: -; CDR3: CASSSGSGLTDTQYF; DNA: TGTGCCAGCAGTTCAGGAAGCGGGCTCACAGATACGCAGTATTTT
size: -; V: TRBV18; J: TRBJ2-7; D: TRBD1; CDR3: CASSPNGQGSYEQYF; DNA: TGTGCCAGCTCACCCAATGGACAGGGCTCCTACGAGCAGTACTTC
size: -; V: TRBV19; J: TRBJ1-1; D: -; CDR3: CASNSRIGTEAFF; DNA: TGTGCCAGTAACTCCCGGATAGGCACTGAAGCTTTCTTT
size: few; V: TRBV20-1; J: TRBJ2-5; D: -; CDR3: CSASGHQETQYF; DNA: TGCAGTGCTAGCGGGCACCAAGAGACCCAGTACTTC
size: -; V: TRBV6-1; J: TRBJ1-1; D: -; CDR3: CASSARPKIMNTEAFF; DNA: TGTGCCAGCAGCGCTCGACCTAAAATCATGAACACTGAAGCTTTCTTT
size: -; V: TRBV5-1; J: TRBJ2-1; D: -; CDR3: CASSLGGVGSYNEQFF; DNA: TGCGCCAGCAGTCTAGGAGGGGTCGGCTCCTACAATGAGCAGTTCTTC
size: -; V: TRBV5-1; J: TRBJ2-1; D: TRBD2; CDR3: CASSLDVTSGGANEQFF; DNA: TGCGCCAGCAGCTTGGATGTTACTAGCGGGGGGGCCAATGAGCAGTTCTTC
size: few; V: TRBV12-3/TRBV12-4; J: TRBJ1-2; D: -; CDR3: CASGVGPRDGYTF; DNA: TGTGCCAGCGGGGTGGGCCCCCGCGATGGCTACACCTTC
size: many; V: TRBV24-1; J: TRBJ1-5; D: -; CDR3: CATSDLQGSNQPQHF; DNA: TGTGCCACCAGTGATCTACAGGGTAGCAATCAGCCCCAGCATTTT
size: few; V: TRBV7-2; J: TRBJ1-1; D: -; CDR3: CASSLAQRGNTEAFF; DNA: TGTGCCAGCAGCTTAGCGCAACGTGGGAACACTGAAGCTTTCTTT
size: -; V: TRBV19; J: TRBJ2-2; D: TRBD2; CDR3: CASSNPWTRNELGELFF; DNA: TGTGCCAGTAGTAACCCCTGGACTAGGAACGAGCTCGGGGAGCTGTTTTTT
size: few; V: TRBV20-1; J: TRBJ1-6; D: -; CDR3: CSAPTWADYNSPLHF; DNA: TGCAGCGCTCCAACTTGGGCAGACTATAATTCACCCCTCCACTTT
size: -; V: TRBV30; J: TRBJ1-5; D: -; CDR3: CAWSGGLVSNQPQHF; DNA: TGTGCCTGGAGTGGAGGACTCGTTAGCAATCAGCCCCAGCATTTT
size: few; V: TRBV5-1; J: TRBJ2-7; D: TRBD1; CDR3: CASSFSTGASYEQYF; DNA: TGCGCCAGCAGCTTTTCTACAGGGGCTAGTTACGAGCAGTACTTC
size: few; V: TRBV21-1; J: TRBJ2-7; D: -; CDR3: CASSGEDRGLVRQYF; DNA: TGTGCCAGCAGCGGTGAGGACAGGGGGCTAGTTAGGCAGTACTTC
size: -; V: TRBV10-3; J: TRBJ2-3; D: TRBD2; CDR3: CAISESTSGGDTQYF; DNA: TGTGCCATCAGTGAGTCGACTAGCGGAGGGGATACGCAGTATTTT
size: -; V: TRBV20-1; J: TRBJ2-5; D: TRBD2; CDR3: CSARQPGLAGVAAQYF; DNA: TGCAGTGCTAGACAACCAGGACTAGCGGGAGTAGCGGCCCAGTACTTC
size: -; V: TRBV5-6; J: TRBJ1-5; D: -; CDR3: CASSLSDRRASNQPQHF; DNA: TGTGCCAGCAGCTTGTCCGACAGACGGGCCTCCAATCAGCCCCAGCATTTT
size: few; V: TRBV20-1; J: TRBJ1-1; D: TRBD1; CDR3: CSAVPPGQNPEAFF; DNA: TGCAGTGCTGTACCCCCGGGACAGAACCCTGAAGCTTTCTTT
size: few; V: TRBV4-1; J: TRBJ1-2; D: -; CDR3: CASSQDPKGNGYTF; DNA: TGCGCCAGCAGCCAAGATCCTAAGGGAAATGGCTACACCTTC
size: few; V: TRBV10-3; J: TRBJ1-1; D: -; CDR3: CAISGDRPNTEAFF; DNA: TGTGCCATCAGTGGAGACAGGCCGAACACTGAAGCTTTCTTT
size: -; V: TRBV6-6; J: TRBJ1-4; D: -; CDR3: CASCGEFNEKLFF; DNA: TGTGCCAGCTGTGGGGAGTTTAATGAAAAACTGTTTTTT
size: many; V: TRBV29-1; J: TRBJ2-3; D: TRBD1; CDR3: CSVDTGASTDTQYF; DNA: TGCAGCGTTGACACAGGGGCGAGCACAGATACGCAGTATTTT
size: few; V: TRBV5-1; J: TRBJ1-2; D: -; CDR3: CASSFGGPYGYTF; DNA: TGCGCCAGCAGCTTCGGGGGTCCCTATGGCTACACCTTC